This entry describes one T cell receptor beta chain. This record comes from a study of T cell responses to AZD1222 COVID-19 vaccine. Pooled in the analysis were second doses at about 4 or about 12 weeks. From germline, CDR1 is WSHSY and CDR2 SAAADI. V lost 3 bases and J 2 bases, leaving 6 bases between the germline ends. This CDR3 spans 13 amino acids. This table comes from immunoSEQ multiplex PCR, and its TCRdb copy is limited to in-frame clones, with some not included. The data show fewer than 150,000 clones, 90% to 95% seen once. The sequence was collected from an adult who received the AZD1222 COVID-19 vaccine. The chain links TRBV10-2 to TRBJ2-3; no clear D. The sequencing here drew on peripheral blood, taken 28 days after the second AZD1222 dose. The CDR3 loop reads CASSEWSTDTQYF. The DNA for the CDR3 is TGCGCCAGCAGTGAATGGTCCACAGATACGCAGTATTTT.